Given below is one T cell receptor (beta chain) in context. The repertoire was sequenced with immunoSEQ multiplex PCR; TCRdb's copy has only in-frame clones and lacks some. This repertoire shows 550,000 to 850,000 clones, about 74% found once; its top ten account for less than 2%. Germline values: CDR1 SGDLS, CDR2 YYNGEE. The CDR3 runs to 15 residues. V shed 2 bases, J shed 5 bases, and the junction held 9 bases outside the gene matches. This specimen belongs to a study of shared clonotypes between healthy human individuals. The TCR was taken from a woman aged 30 to 39 in good health. This rearrangement joins TRBV9 to TRBJ2-7; TRBD2 agrees at 8 bases. Sequenced material: memory CD4+ T cells sorted from blood. Subset noted: CD45RA-negative fraction. The CDR3 loop is CASSVGGATLNEQYF. DNA for the CDR3: TGTGCCAGCAGCGTCGGGGGGGCTACGTTAAACGAGCAGTACTTC. Variable domain in full (rest from reference TRBV9 and TRBJ2-7): DSGVTQTPKHLITATGQRVTLRCSPRSGDLSVYWYQQSLDQGLQFLIQYYNGEERAKGNILERFSAQQFPDLHSELNLSSLELGDSALYFCASSVGGATLNEQYFGPGTRLTVT.